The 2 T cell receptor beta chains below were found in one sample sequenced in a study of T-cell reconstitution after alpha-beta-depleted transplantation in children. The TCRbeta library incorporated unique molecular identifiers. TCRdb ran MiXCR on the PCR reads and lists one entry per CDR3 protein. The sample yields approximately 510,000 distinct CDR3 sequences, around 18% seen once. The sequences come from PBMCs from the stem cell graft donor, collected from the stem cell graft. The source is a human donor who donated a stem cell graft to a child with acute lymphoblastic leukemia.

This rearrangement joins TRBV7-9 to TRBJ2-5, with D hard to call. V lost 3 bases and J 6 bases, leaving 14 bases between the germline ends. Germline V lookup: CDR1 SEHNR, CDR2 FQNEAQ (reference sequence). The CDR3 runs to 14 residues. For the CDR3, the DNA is TGTGCCAGCAGCTTTTCTAGTAATTGGCAGACCCAGTACTTC. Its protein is CASSFSSNWQTQYF.

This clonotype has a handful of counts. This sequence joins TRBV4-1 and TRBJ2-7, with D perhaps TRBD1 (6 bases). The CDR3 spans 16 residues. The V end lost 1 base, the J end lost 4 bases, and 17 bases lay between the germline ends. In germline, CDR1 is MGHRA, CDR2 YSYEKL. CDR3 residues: CASSQVPAQGIYEQYF. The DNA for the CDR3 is TGCGCCAGCAGCCAAGTACCCGCACAGGGAATTTACGAGCAGTACTTC.